This is a list of T cell receptor beta chains from one sample in a study of vaccination effects on CD4 cells after COVID-19. Their specific antigens are unknown. Clones were read by immunoSEQ multiplex PCR, and TCRdb kept only the in-frame ones, dropping some. The sample includes roughly 27,000 clones, over 55% of them seen just once. The sequences come from CD4+ T cells from PBMCs cultured with HCoV-NL63 spike peptides, collected after COVID-19 vaccination. These receptor sequences come from a human donor who received a COVID-19 vaccine. Both conserved end residues are part of each CDR3. A D gene is named only where the DNA matches it firmly. For some rows the clone size is stated as once, few or many, or as a class when expanded; others skip it.

size: few; D: NA; V: TRBV5-1; J: TRBJ2-5; DNA: TGCGCCAGCAGCGTCCGGGACCCGCGACAAGAGACCCAGTACTTC; CDR3: CASSVRDPRQETQYF
size: NA; D: NA; V: TRBV3-1/TRBV3-2; J: TRBJ2-7; DNA: TGTGCCAGCAGTGTCAGGGGTTACGAGCAGTACTTC; CDR3: CASSVRGYEQYF
size: NA; D: TRBD1; V: TRBV6-2/TRBV6-3; J: TRBJ1-2; DNA: TGTGCCAGCAGCCAATTGCAGGGGGCTTCGTTTTTGCATGGCTACACCTTC; CDR3: CASSQLQGASFLHGYTF
size: NA; D: TRBD1; V: TRBV18; J: TRBJ1-1; DNA: TGTGCCAGCTCACCTCAACAGGGGGCGTACACTGAAGCTTTCTTT; CDR3: CASSPQQGAYTEAFF
size: NA; D: NA; V: TRBV4-2; J: TRBJ1-2; DNA: TGTGCCAGCAGCCAATTAGGGGGGATCGGCGTAAGCGACTATGGCTACACCTTC; CDR3: CASSQLGGIGVSDYGYTF
size: NA; D: NA; V: TRBV27; J: TRBJ1-3; DNA: TGTGCCAGCATGTCGGCTGGAAACACCATATATTTT; CDR3: CASMSAGNTIYF
size: NA; D: NA; V: TRBV27; J: TRBJ2-3; DNA: TGTGCCAGCAGTTTTTCAAGCTCAGATACGCAGTATTTT; CDR3: CASSFSSSDTQYF
size: NA; D: NA; V: TRBV10-3; J: TRBJ2-2; DNA: TGTGCCATCAGTGAGTCTACGGATCCCACCGGGGAGCTGTTTTTT; CDR3: CAISESTDPTGELFF
size: NA; D: NA; V: TRBV5-1; J: TRBJ1-3; DNA: TGCGCCAGCAGCTTGAGTAGCTCTGGAAACACCATATATTTT; CDR3: CASSLSSSGNTIYF
size: NA; D: NA; V: TRBV5-1; J: TRBJ2-7; DNA: TGCGCCAGCAGCCCATCGTTGACGGAACCCTACGAGCAGTACTTC; CDR3: CASSPSLTEPYEQYF
size: NA; D: TRBD1; V: TRBV5-5; J: TRBJ2-1; DNA: TGTGCCAGCAGTTTCAACACACGTGGGACAGGGGTCTATGTTGGTGAGCAGTTCTTC; CDR3: CASSFNTRGTGVYVGEQFF
size: NA; D: NA; V: TRBV21-1; J: TRBJ2-2; DNA: TGTGCCAGTCGCGGGGAGCTGTTTTTT; CDR3: CASRGELFF
size: NA; D: TRBD2; V: TRBV15; J: TRBJ2-1; DNA: TGTGCCACCAGCAGACTAGCGGGAGGGCCCCAGAATGAGCAGTTCTTC; CDR3: CATSRLAGGPQNEQFF
size: NA; D: NA; V: TRBV19; J: TRBJ1-5; DNA: TGTGCCAGTACCCGGGGGGGCGTGGCTCAGCCCCAGCATTTT; CDR3: CASTRGGVAQPQHF
size: NA; D: TRBD2; V: TRBV15; J: TRBJ2-7; DNA: TGTGCCACCAGCTATAGCGGGGGCTCCTACGAGCAGTACTTC; CDR3: CATSYSGGSYEQYF
size: NA; D: NA; V: TRBV18; J: TRBJ2-7; DNA: TGTGCCAGCTCACTAGAGGGCGTTAGTTGGTACGAGCAGTACTTC; CDR3: CASSLEGVSWYEQYF
size: few; D: NA; V: TRBV7-6; J: TRBJ2-2; DNA: TGTGCCAGCAGCTTATCTTCGTTCACCGGGGAGCTGTTTTTT; CDR3: CASSLSSFTGELFF
size: NA; D: NA; V: TRBV11-2; J: TRBJ2-7; DNA: TGTGCCAGCAGCTTAGCATACGAGCAGTACTTC; CDR3: CASSLAYEQYF
size: NA; D: NA; V: TRBV18; J: TRBJ2-5; DNA: TGTGCCAGCTCCCGCGAGGGAACCCAGTACTTC; CDR3: CASSREGTQYF
size: NA; D: TRBD2; V: TRBV3-1/TRBV3-2; J: TRBJ2-1; DNA: TGTGCCAGCAGCCCTCCGGCGGGGGGGTTTAATGAGCAGTTCTTC; CDR3: CASSPPAGGFNEQFF
size: NA; D: TRBD1; V: TRBV24-1; J: TRBJ2-3; DNA: TGTGCCACGGGGGACAGCCCTAGCACAGATACGCAGTATTTT; CDR3: CATGDSPSTDTQYF
size: NA; D: NA; V: TRBV19; J: TRBJ1-2; DNA: TGTGCCAGTAGTATAGATGTCCGAGACGGACTTACATATGGCTACACCTTC; CDR3: CASSIDVRDGLTYGYTF
size: NA; D: NA; V: TRBV2; J: TRBJ1-5; DNA: TGTGCCAGCAGTGATCGGGGAATTAGCAATCAGCCCCAGCATTTT; CDR3: CASSDRGISNQPQHF
size: NA; D: NA; V: TRBV6-4; J: TRBJ2-1; DNA: TGTGCCAGCAGTGACGGGACTCAGAGCCATGAGCAGTTCTTC; CDR3: CASSDGTQSHEQFF
size: few; D: TRBD1; V: TRBV2; J: TRBJ2-5; DNA: TGTGCCAGCAGTGACCAGGGGGCCAGGACCCAGTACTTC; CDR3: CASSDQGARTQYF
size: NA; D: NA; V: TRBV3-1/TRBV3-2; J: TRBJ2-5; DNA: TGTGCCAGCAGCCAAGGGGCTAGTGGGACCCAGTACTTC; CDR3: CASSQGASGTQYF
size: NA; D: NA; V: TRBV12-3/TRBV12-4; J: TRBJ2-7; DNA: TGTGCCAGCAGCCGAACCTACGAGCAGTACTTC; CDR3: CASSRTYEQYF
size: NA; D: NA; V: TRBV4-1; J: TRBJ1-6; DNA: TGCGCCAGCAGCCAAGAGGGAAGAGGTAATTCACCCCTCCACTTT; CDR3: CASSQEGRGNSPLHF
size: once; D: NA; V: TRBV2; J: TRBJ1-6; DNA: TGTGCCAGCAGTCCAGGGCAATCACCCCTCCACTTT; CDR3: CASSPGQSPLHF
size: NA; D: NA; V: TRBV6-2/TRBV6-3; J: TRBJ1-1; DNA: TGTGCCAGCAGTTATGCAGGGAAGGTTGGTGAAGCTTTCTTT; CDR3: CASSYAGKVGEAFF
size: NA; D: NA; V: TRBV7-9; J: TRBJ1-1; DNA: TGTGCCAGCAGCCTCCAGACAGGTCGAAGCACTGAAGCTTTCTTT; CDR3: CASSLQTGRSTEAFF
size: NA; D: TRBD2; V: TRBV24-1; J: TRBJ2-5; DNA: TGTGCCACCAGTGATGGGTCTAGCGGGAGGGGAGAGACCCAGTACTTC; CDR3: CATSDGSSGRGETQYF
size: NA; D: NA; V: TRBV6-4; J: TRBJ1-1; DNA: TGTGCCAGCAGTGCACAGGGTAGCACTGAAGCTTTCTTT; CDR3: CASSAQGSTEAFF
size: NA; D: TRBD2; V: TRBV6-4; J: TRBJ2-1; DNA: TGTGCCAGCAGTGACTCGGCGGGGGGGCCCAATGAGCAGTTCTTC; CDR3: CASSDSAGGPNEQFF
size: few; D: NA; V: TRBV7-2; J: TRBJ1-5; DNA: TGTGCCAGCAGCCAGGATAGCAATCAGCCCCAGCATTTT; CDR3: CASSQDSNQPQHF
size: NA; D: TRBD1; V: TRBV12-5; J: TRBJ2-7; DNA: TGTGCTAGTCAAGACAGGGCCTACGAGCAGTACTTC; CDR3: CASQDRAYEQYF
size: NA; D: NA; V: TRBV19; J: TRBJ2-1; DNA: TGTGCCAGTAGTATCGGGGGACCCGACTACAATGAGCAGTTCTTC; CDR3: CASSIGGPDYNEQFF
size: NA; D: NA; V: TRBV19; J: TRBJ1-4; DNA: TGTGCCAGTAGTGACCCGGGGTTGATCAGCGAAAAACTGTTTTTT; CDR3: CASSDPGLISEKLFF
size: few; D: TRBD2; V: TRBV6-4; J: TRBJ2-3; DNA: TGTGCCAGCAGTGAGGGACTAGCCACAGATACGCAGTATTTT; CDR3: CASSEGLATDTQYF
size: NA; D: NA; V: TRBV20-1; J: TRBJ1-2; DNA: TGCAGTGCTAGTACCGGGGGGCAGGGTTATGGCTACACCTTC; CDR3: CSASTGGQGYGYTF
size: NA; D: NA; V: TRBV10-3; J: TRBJ1-2; DNA: TGTGCCATCAGTGAGGCCAATTACAGGGATGGCTACACCTTC; CDR3: CAISEANYRDGYTF
size: NA; D: TRBD1; V: TRBV27; J: TRBJ2-7; DNA: TGTGCCAGCAGTTTTAGGGGGCACCCGACGGAGCAGTACTTC; CDR3: CASSFRGHPTEQYF
size: NA; D: NA; V: TRBV30; J: TRBJ1-5; DNA: TGTGCCTGGAGCGCGCGGGGGTCGGGCGGTCAGCCCCAGCATTTT; CDR3: CAWSARGSGGQPQHF
size: NA; D: TRBD1; V: TRBV3-1/TRBV3-2; J: TRBJ2-1; DNA: TGTGCCAGCAGCCAAGTCGACAGGGGGCCCTACAATGAGCAGTTCTTC; CDR3: CASSQVDRGPYNEQFF
size: NA; D: NA; V: TRBV5-6; J: TRBJ1-2; DNA: TGTGCCAGCAGCTTGGGGACTGTTTCTCGCTACACCTTC; CDR3: CASSLGTVSRYTF
size: NA; D: NA; V: TRBV5-1; J: TRBJ1-1; DNA: TGCGCCAGCAGCTCCATTGGCTTGAACACTGAAGCTTTCTTT; CDR3: CASSSIGLNTEAFF
size: NA; D: NA; V: TRBV5-1; J: TRBJ1-6; DNA: TGCGCCAGCAGCTCTGGGACAATTCATAATTCACCCCTCCACTTT; CDR3: CASSSGTIHNSPLHF
size: NA; D: NA; V: TRBV7-2; J: TRBJ1-2; DNA: TGTGCCAGCACGAACAGCCGAAACTATGGCTACACCTTC; CDR3: CASTNSRNYGYTF
size: once; D: TRBD1; V: TRBV29-1; J: TRBJ2-3; DNA: TGCAGCGTCGTTGGGACAGCAGATACGCAGTATTTT; CDR3: CSVVGTADTQYF
size: NA; D: NA; V: TRBV5-5; J: TRBJ1-1; DNA: TGTGCCAGCAGAGTTCAGGTGGGGGGCAACACTGAAGCTTTCTTT; CDR3: CASRVQVGGNTEAFF
size: NA; D: NA; V: TRBV6-6; J: TRBJ1-1; DNA: TGTGCCAGCAGTCCCTTCGGAGGCCCCAGGAACACTGAAGCTTTCTTT; CDR3: CASSPFGGPRNTEAFF